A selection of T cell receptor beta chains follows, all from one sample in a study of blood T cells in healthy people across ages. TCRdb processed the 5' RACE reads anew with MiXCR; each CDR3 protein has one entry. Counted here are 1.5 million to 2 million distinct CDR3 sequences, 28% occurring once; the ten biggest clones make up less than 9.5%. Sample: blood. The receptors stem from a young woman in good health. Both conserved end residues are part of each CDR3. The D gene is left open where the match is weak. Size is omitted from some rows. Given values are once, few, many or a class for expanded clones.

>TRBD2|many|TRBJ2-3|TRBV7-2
TGTGCCAGCAGATTGAGGACTAGCGGGAGGTCTGGCACAGATACGCAGTATTTT
CASRLRTSGRSGTDTQYF
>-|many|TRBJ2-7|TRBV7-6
TGTGCCAGCAGCTCGGGACGGTCCATCGTGGACGAGCAGTACTTC
CASSSGRSIVDEQYF
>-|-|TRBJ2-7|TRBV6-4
TGTGCCAGCAGTGACTCGGACAACAATGAGCAGTACTTC
CASSDSDNNEQYF
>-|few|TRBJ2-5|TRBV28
TGTGCCAGCAGTTTTGTCCAGACAGGTCTCCAAGAGACCCAGTACTTC
CASSFVQTGLQETQYF
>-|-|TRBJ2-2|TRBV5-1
TGCGCCAGCAGCGTGACAGGATACACCGGGGAGCTGTTTTTT
CASSVTGYTGELFF
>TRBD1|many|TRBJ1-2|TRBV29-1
TGCAGCGGCGGACAGGGATCCGGTGGCTACACCTTC
CSGGQGSGGYTF
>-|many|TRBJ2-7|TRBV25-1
TGTGCCAGCAGTGGGCCGTCCTACGAGCAGTACTTC
CASSGPSYEQYF
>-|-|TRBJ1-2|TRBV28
TGTGCCAGCAGTTCAACCCGGGGGGAGCCCTATGGCTACACCTTC
CASSSTRGEPYGYTF
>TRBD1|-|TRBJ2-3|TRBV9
TGTGCCAGCAGCGGGACAGGGTTCACAGATACGCAGTATTTT
CASSGTGFTDTQYF
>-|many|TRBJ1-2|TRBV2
TGTGCCAGCACAGTCCAGGGCTATGGCTACACCTTC
CASTVQGYGYTF
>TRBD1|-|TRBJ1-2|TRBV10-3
TGTGCCATCAGTGGGCGACAGGGCGGTGGCTACACCTTC
CAISGRQGGGYTF
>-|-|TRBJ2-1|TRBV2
TGTGCCAGCAGTGAAAGGGGGAACAACTACAATGAGCAGTTCTTC
CASSERGNNYNEQFF
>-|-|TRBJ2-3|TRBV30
TGTGCCTGGGGTAGGAGGCGAGCAGATACGCAGTATTTT
CAWGRRRADTQYF
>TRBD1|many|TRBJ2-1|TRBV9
TGTGCCAGCAGCCCGCGACAGGGGGGGAACAATGAGCAGTTCTTC
CASSPRQGGNNEQFF
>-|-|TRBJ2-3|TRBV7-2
TGTGCCAGCAGCTTAGGGCACGGAGATACGCAGTATTTT
CASSLGHGDTQYF
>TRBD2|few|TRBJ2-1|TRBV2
TGTGCCATCACTTTAGCGGGAGTAAGCTACAATGAGCAGTTCTTC
CAITLAGVSYNEQFF
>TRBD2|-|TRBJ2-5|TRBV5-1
TGCGCCAGCAGCTTTGGTACTAGCGGGAGAGAAGAGACCCAGTACTTC
CASSFGTSGREETQYF
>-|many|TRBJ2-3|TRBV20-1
TGCAGTGCGGAAGACAGATCTAGCACAGATACGCAGTATTTT
CSAEDRSSTDTQYF
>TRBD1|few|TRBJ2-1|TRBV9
TGTGCCAGCAGCGTAGCTGGGGACAGGGGGAATGAGCAGTTCTTC
CASSVAGDRGNEQFF
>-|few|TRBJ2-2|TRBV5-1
TGCGCCAGCAGCTTGGAGCAGTACACCGGGGAGCTGTTTTTT
CASSLEQYTGELFF
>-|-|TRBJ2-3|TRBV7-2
TGTGCCAAGACGAATACGGGAGACGCTTCAGATACGCAGGATTTT
CAKTNTGDASDTQDF
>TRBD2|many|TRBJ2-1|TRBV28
TGTGCCAGCAGTTTATCGGTTGGGCTAGCGGGGGGGAATGAGCAGTTCTTC
CASSLSVGLAGGNEQFF